This T cell receptor beta chain appears in the sequencing data of a study of siplizumab effects on memory and regulatory T cells. Generated by immunoSEQ multiplex PCR, the TCRdb table keeps only in-frame clones and is missing some. The repertoire holds just over 60,000 clones, with around 80% as singletons. Study results and limitations: An assignable naive or memory phenotype was lacking in roughly 80-96% of proliferating CD4+ or CD8+ clones.

As concerns this clone: Its antigen is undetermined.

The TCR was taken from a human donor in good health. The source material was memory CD4+ T cells sorted from blood.

In DNA, the CDR3 is TGTGCCAGCACCCAGGGGAGGCATGGCTACACCTTC. Translation gives CASTQGRHGYTF. The genes are TRBV2 and TRBJ1-2; the D gene is possibly TRBD1 (6 bases). V was trimmed by 7 bases and J by 6 bases, leaving 12 bases between them. From germline, CDR1 is SNHLY and CDR2 FYNNEI. The CDR3 covers 12 residues.